The 30 T cell receptor beta chains listed next were all sequenced from one sample in a study of blood T cell repertoires in COVID-19. The data were produced by immunoSEQ multiplex PCR, yet TCRdb's version contains in-frame clones alone and is incomplete. The sample has 380,000 or so clones, approximately 86% seen once; the top ten hold under 8.5%. Source material: peripheral blood. The receptors were gathered from a woman aged 55-75 years with COVID-19, enrolled during active disease.

The chain couples TRBV27 to TRBJ1-3; possible D gene TRBD1, 6 bases. Trimming took 6 bases from V and 0 from J, leaving 12 bases between them. Germline CDR1 and CDR2: MNHEY and SMNVEV (reference sequence). The CDR3 loop spans 15 amino acids. The CDR3 sequence: CASSVDRSSGNTIYF. The CDR3 DNA reads TGTGCCAGCAGCGTGGACAGATCCTCTGGAAACACCATATATTTT.

This clone was observed a handful of times. The CDR3 nucleotides read TGTGCCGGCCGACAGGGCTGGGATTTAGACACTGAAGCTTTCTTT. As protein: CAGRQGWDLDTEAFF. The J gene is TRBJ1-1, the V gene TRBV7-9, with 7 bases that match TRBD1. V gave up 11 bases and J gave up 3 bases; unmatched junction bases: 15. The germline V gene encodes CDR1 SEHNR and CDR2 FQNEAQ (reference sequence). The CDR3 length is 15 residues.

The chain links TRBV5-4 to TRBJ2-3; TRBD1 matches at 7 bases. The germline gives CDR1 SGHNT, CDR2 YYREEE (reference sequence). Germline trimming cut 4 bases from V and 5 bases from J; bases unmatched to any gene: 4. This CDR3 has 13 amino acids. DNA for the CDR3: TGTGCCAGCAGCACCCCAGGGGGAGATACGCAGTATTTT. The encoded protein is CASSTPGGDTQYF.

The chain combines TRBV2 with TRBJ2-1, with 10 bases matching TRBD1. Germline CDR1 and CDR2: SNHLY and FYNNEI. The CDR3 consists of 16 residues. Germline trimming cut 7 bases from V and 0 bases from J; bases unmatched to any gene: 6. The CDR3 is CASTIRQGASYNEQFF. The CDR3 region has the DNA TGTGCCAGCACTATTCGACAGGGGGCCTCCTACAATGAGCAGTTCTTC.

This clone was seen once. The V call is TRBV10-1, the J call TRBJ2-5; possibly TRBD2 for D (5 bases). V was pared by 8 bases and J by 5 bases, with 30 bases between. The CDR3 covers 18 residues. CDR1 is WNHNN and CDR2 is SYGVQD in the germline V gene (reference sequence). CDR3 bases: TGCGCCAGCCTGAGGGTGAGCCGGTATTCTCTACGGATCGAGACCCAGTACTTC. This translates into CASLRVSRYSLRIETQYF.

The chain recombines TRBV5-4 with TRBJ1-4, with D maybe TRBD1 (6 bases). Trimming stripped 4 bases from V and 1 base from J, with 8 bases between. The germline V gene has CDR1 SGHNT and CDR2 YYREEE (reference sequence). The CDR3 is 14 amino acids. The CDR3 sequence: CASSPGVTNEKLFF. DNA for the CDR3: TGTGCCAGCAGCCCAGGGGTAACTAATGAAAAACTGTTTTTT. Drawing the rest from reference TRBV5-4 and TRBJ1-4, the complete variable domain is ETGVTQSPTHLIKTRGQQVTLRCSSQSGHNTVSWYQQALGQGPQFIFQYYREEENGRGNFPPRFSGLQFPNYSSELNVNALELDDSALYLCASSPGVTNEKLFFGSGTQLSVL.

In DNA, the CDR3 is TGTGCCAGCAGCTTAGGCGGGGGGGGCCGCGCTACGCAGTATTTT. Its protein is CASSLGGGGRATQYF. The genes are TRBV11-2 and TRBJ2-3; 9 bases are shared with TRBD2. Germline V gene data show CDR1 as SGHAT and CDR2 as FQNNGV. Trimming cost V 1 base and J 8 bases; bases outside gene matches: 7. This CDR3 spans 15 amino acids.

V usage is TRBV11-2 and J usage is TRBJ1-1; TRBD1 aligns across 10 bases. The CDR3 spans 18 residues. Germline values: CDR1 SGHAT, CDR2 FQNNGV. V lost 1 base to trimming and J lost 4 bases; unmatched junction nucleotides: 12. In nucleotides, the CDR3 is TGTGCCAGCAGCTTAGCAAGTTACTCGGGACAGGGGTTCACTGAAGCTTTCTTT. Translating gives CASSLASYSGQGFTEAFF.

The CDR3 coding sequence is TGCAGCGCCGGACTAGCGGGGCCGCAAGAGACCCAGTACTTC. Translation: CSAGLAGPQETQYF. The V call is TRBV29-1, the J call TRBJ2-5; 12 bases are a match to TRBD2. CDR3 size: 14 residues. V lost 7 bases and J lost 2; bases outside the gene matches: 5. Germline CDR1 and CDR2: SQVTM and ANQGSEA. Drawing the rest from reference TRBV29-1 and TRBJ2-5, the complete variable domain is SAVISQKPSRDICQRGTSLTIQCQVDSQVTMMFWYRQQPGQSLTLIATANQGSEATYESGFVIDKFPISRPNLTFSTLTVSNMSPEDSSIYLCSAGLAGPQETQYFGPGTRLLVL.

This chain joins TRBV7-6 and TRBJ2-3; no firm D call. CDR1 is SGHVS, CDR2 FNYEAQ, per germline. The CDR3 covers 15 residues. V gave up 1 base and J gave up 2 bases, with 10 bases separating them. CDR3 coding DNA: TGTGCCAGCAGCTTAGGAGTAACAGCCACAGATACGCAGTATTTT. This translates into CASSLGVTATDTQYF.

The V and J genes are TRBV10-3 and TRBJ1-5; D unclear. CDR3 length: 13 amino acids. Trimming stripped 11 bases from V and 2 bases from J, with 13 bases between. CDR1 is ENHRY and CDR2 is SYGVKD in the germline V gene. CDR3 protein: CAPGVGGNQPQHF. The CDR3 nucleotides read TGTGCCCCCGGCGTCGGAGGCAATCAGCCCCAGCATTTT.

V usage is TRBV4-1 and J usage is TRBJ2-7; D ambiguous. This CDR3 contains 17 residues. The germline CDR1 and CDR2 sequences are MGHRA and YSYEKL. Trimming pared 0 bases from V and 1 base from J, leaving 16 bases between. This CDR3 is CASSQEYGFGQSYEQYF. As DNA, the CDR3 is TGCGCCAGCAGCCAAGAGTACGGCTTTGGGCAGTCCTACGAGCAGTACTTC.

V usage is TRBV6-5 and J usage is TRBJ2-2; TRBD2 is a possible D gene (5 bases). Deletions cut 2 bases from V and 6 bases from J, with 13 bases between. CDR3 length: 15 residues. The germline V gene has CDR1 MNHEY and CDR2 SVGAGI. DNA for the CDR3: TGTGCCAGCAGTTACGGCGGGCTTTACGCCGGGGAGCTGTTTTTT. This sequence encodes CASSYGGLYAGELFF.

The V gene is TRBV11-2, the J gene TRBJ2-1; a weak D match, TRBD2 (5 bases). The germline V gene has CDR1 SGHAT and CDR2 FQNNGV. Between the trimmed V and J ends, which lost 5 bases and 15 bases, there was a span of 17 bases. The CDR3 loop spans 12 amino acids. CDR3 sequence reads: CASSEGGAYRFF. The CDR3 DNA reads TGTGCCAGCAGCGAGGGCGGCGCGTATCGGTTCTTC.

The J gene is TRBJ2-7, the V gene TRBV7-9; a possible D gene is TRBD1 (6 bases). Germline V lookup: CDR1 SEHNR, CDR2 FQNEAQ (reference sequence). V gave up 5 bases and J gave up 4 bases, with 15 bases separating them. The CDR3 consists of 14 residues. CDR3 region: CASSDHKTGYEQYF. For the CDR3, the DNA is TGTGCCAGCAGCGACCACAAGACAGGTTACGAGCAGTACTTC. Using reference TRBV7-9 and TRBJ2-7 for the parts outside the CDR3, the full variable domain is DTGVSQNPRHKITKRGQNVTFRCDPISEHNRLYWYRQTLGQGPEFLTYFQNEAQLEKSRLLSDRFSAERPKGSFSTLEIQRTEQGDSAMYLCASSDHKTGYEQYFGPGTRLTVT.

This chain links TRBV27 with TRBJ2-4, with a weak D call TRBD1 (6 bases). The CDR3 is 15 residues long. CDR1 and CDR2 (germline): MNHEY, SMNVEV (reference sequence). Deletions cut 2 bases from V and 9 bases from J, with 17 bases between. The CDR3 spells CASSLGGSPVSIQYF. The CDR3 nucleotides read TGTGCCAGCAGTTTAGGGGGCAGCCCGGTTTCCATTCAGTACTTC.

V and J are TRBV7-2 and TRBJ1-6; D is unclear. V was shortened by 1 base and J by 5 bases, with 6 bases between the two germline ends. The CDR3 has 14 residues. In germline, CDR1 is SGHTA, CDR2 FQGNSA. This CDR3 reads CASSLGRNNSPLHF. The CDR3 DNA reads TGTGCCAGCAGCTTAGGGCGGAATAATTCACCCCTCCACTTT.

The gene calls are TRBV4-1 and TRBJ2-2, with D unresolved. The V gene lost 6 bases and the J gene lost 1 base, with 18 bases spanning the gap. The germline CDR1 and CDR2 sequences are MGHRA and YSYEKL. The CDR3 runs 17 residues. The CDR3 protein is CASSQSLGLLNTGELFF. DNA for the CDR3: TGCGCCAGCAGTCAAAGTCTGGGCCTTTTGAACACCGGGGAGCTGTTTTTT.

This clone was counted a few times. The V gene is TRBV30, the J gene TRBJ1-1; D is perhaps TRBD1 (5 bases). V shed 2 bases and J shed 6 bases, with 10 bases lying between them. This CDR3 has 12 amino acids. Germline-derived CDR1 and CDR2 are GTSNPN and SVGIG (reference sequence). The CDR3 loop reads CAWSPRGAEAFF. The CDR3 nucleotides are TGTGCCTGGAGTCCACGGGGGGCTGAAGCTTTCTTT.

This chain joins TRBV2 and TRBJ2-3; perhaps TRBD2 as D (6 bases). Germline values: CDR1 SNHLY, CDR2 FYNNEI. The CDR3 has 14 residues. V lost 4 bases, J lost 9 bases, and 17 bases lay in between. In DNA, the CDR3 is TGTGCCAGCAGTGCGGCCCAAGGGCGGGGAACGCAGTATTTT. It translates to CASSAAQGRGTQYF.

This chain joins TRBV27 and TRBJ2-1, with TRBD2 identical over 10 bases. The junction had 13 bases not matched to a gene; V was cut back by 6 bases and J by 5 bases. Per germline, CDR1 MNHEY and CDR2 SMNVEV (reference sequence). This CDR3 is built from 17 residues. Written as DNA, the CDR3 is TGTGCCAGCAGCACCAATCCGGGACTAGCGAGTGACAATGAGCAGTTCTTC. Translation gives CASSTNPGLASDNEQFF.

This chain uses TRBV19 with TRBJ2-3; 14 nucleotides agree with TRBD2. Germline V gene sequence: CDR1 LNHDA, CDR2 SQIVND (reference sequence). CDR3 length: 18 residues. V lost 2 bases to trimming and J lost 3 bases; unmatched junction nucleotides: 7. The CDR3 spells CASSIRTSGGRKTDTQYF. CDR3 sequence (DNA): TGTGCCAGTAGTATACGGACTAGCGGGGGGCGCAAAACAGATACGCAGTATTTT.

The J gene is TRBJ2-5, the V gene TRBV4-1, with 12 bases lining up with TRBD2. CDR1 MGHRA and CDR2 YSYEKL come from the germline V gene. The J segment lost 1 base and the V segment lost 7 bases, leaving 16 bases of the junction unmatched. The CDR3 is made up of 19 amino acids. The CDR3 coding sequence is TGCGCCAGCAAACCAGGGCGGCTAGCGGGGGGGCGGGTCCAAGAGACCCAGTACTTC. This sequence encodes CASKPGRLAGGRVQETQYF.

This sequence joins TRBV7-2 and TRBJ1-2; 8 bases map to TRBD1. In germline, CDR1 is SGHTA, CDR2 FQGNSA. The ends lost 4 bases at V and 7 bases at J; junction bases unmatched: 5. This CDR3 spans 13 amino acids. The CDR3 loop reads CASSSQGAGGYTF. For the CDR3, the DNA is TGTGCCAGCAGCTCGCAGGGGGCTGGTGGCTACACCTTC.

V usage is TRBV29-1 and J usage is TRBJ1-2, with 7 bases matching TRBD1. V gave up 4 bases and J gave up 1 base; unmatched junction bases: 0. The V gene's germline CDR1 is SQVTM and CDR2 ANQGSEA. The CDR3 is 12 residues long. The CDR3, as DNA: TGCAGCGTTGCAGGGGGTAACTATGGCTACACCTTC. This codes for CSVAGGNYGYTF.

The chain's CDR3 is CASSLLYGQTRAIRNTEAFF. Here the CDR3 DNA reads TGTGCCAGCAGCTTGTTATATGGGCAGACGAGGGCGATTCGGAACACTGAAGCTTTCTTT. This chain connects TRBV5-4 to TRBJ1-1; unclear D gene. This CDR3 contains 20 residues. In germline, CDR1 is SGHNT, CDR2 YYREEE (reference sequence). V was pared by 1 base and J by 1 base, with 26 bases between. The full variable domain, its missing parts supplied by reference TRBV5-4 and TRBJ1-1, is ETGVTQSPTHLIKTRGQQVTLRCSSQSGHNTVSWYQQALGQGPQFIFQYYREEENGRGNFPPRFSGLQFPNYSSELNVNALELDDSALYLCASSLLYGQTRAIRNTEAFFGQGTRLTVV.

The chain couples TRBV7-3 to TRBJ2-1; TRBD1 might be the D (6 bases). There are 12 residues in the CDR3. CDR1 is SGHTA and CDR2 is FQGTGA in the germline V gene. V gave up 5 bases and J gave up 10 bases, with 12 bases separating them. The CDR3 here is CASSPTGTEQFF. The DNA for the CDR3 is TGTGCCAGCAGCCCCACCGGGACAGAGCAGTTCTTC.

This chain connects TRBV5-8 to TRBJ2-2, with D maybe TRBD2 (5 bases). The V gene lost 0 bases and the J gene lost 0 bases, with 9 bases spanning the gap. Germline V gives CDR1 SGHTS, CDR2 YDEGEE. This CDR3 contains 16 residues. The CDR3 region has the DNA TGTGCCAGCAGCTTGGGGAGGCCCTCGAACACCGGGGAGCTGTTTTTT. This sequence encodes CASSLGRPSNTGELFF. Supplemented by reference TRBV5-8 and TRBJ2-2, the full variable domain reads EAGVTQSPTHLIKTRGQQATLRCSPISGHTSVYWYQQALGLGLQFLLWYDEGEERNRGNFPPRFSGRQFPNYSSELNVNALELEDSALYLCASSLGRPSNTGELFFGEGSRLTVL.

The rearrangement joins TRBV14 to TRBJ2-7; the D gene is possibly TRBD2 (6 bases). CDR3 length: 11 residues. Trimming took 0 bases from V and 12 from J, leaving 9 bases between them. The germline V gene has CDR1 SGHDN and CDR2 FVKESK. This CDR3 reads CASSQESGGYF. Here the CDR3 DNA reads TGTGCCAGCAGCCAAGAATCCGGGGGGTACTTC.

The rearrangement uses TRBV6-6 and TRBJ1-1; D is possibly TRBD1 (6 bases). Trimming took 2 bases from V and 4 from J, leaving 14 bases between them. CDR1 MNHNY and CDR2 SVGAGI come from the germline V gene (reference sequence). The CDR3 spans 15 residues. CDR3 sequence reads: CASSYRAGVGTEAFF. CDR3 nucleotide sequence: TGTGCCAGCAGTTACCGGGCAGGGGTGGGCACTGAAGCTTTCTTT.